The 20 T cell receptor beta chains presented below share a single source sample, sequenced in a study of blood T cell repertoires in COVID-19. Here immunoSEQ multiplex PCR was the method, and the copy in TCRdb shows in-frame clones only, minus some. This table holds 95,000 or so clones, roughly 90% found once. Material for sequencing was peripheral blood. The receptors were gathered from a woman in her 70s with acute or convalescent COVID-19.

The V gene is TRBV11-1, the J gene TRBJ2-4; tentative D call: TRBD2 (7 bases). Germline values: CDR1 SGHAT, CDR2 FQDESV (reference sequence). V gave up 5 bases and J gave up 6 bases, with 14 bases separating them. The CDR3 has 14 residues. Here the CDR3 reads CASSPSRGANIQYF. The CDR3 nucleotides are TGTGCCAGCAGCCCAAGCCGGGGGGCAAACATTCAGTACTTC. The full variable domain, its missing parts supplied by reference TRBV11-1 and TRBJ2-4, is EAEVAQSPRYKITEKSQAVAFWCDPISGHATLYWYRQILGQGPELLVQFQDESVVDDSQLPKDRFSAERLKGVDSTLKIQPAELGDSAMYLCASSPSRGANIQYFGAGTRLSVL.

V is TRBV5-4 and J is TRBJ2-3, with TRBD2 matching over 8 bases. Germline trimming cut 4 bases from V and 1 base from J; bases unmatched to any gene: 5. Germline CDR1 is SGHNT and CDR2 is YYREEE (reference sequence). CDR3 size: 15 residues. The CDR3 nucleotides are TGTGCCAGCAGCGCACGGGGGGGCGGCACAGATACGCAGTATTTT. Its protein product is CASSARGGGTDTQYF.

V and J are TRBV4-2 and TRBJ1-6; D remains unclear. The V gene's germline CDR1 is LGHNA and CDR2 YNFKEQ. This CDR3 is built from 16 residues. The germline V and J ends were trimmed by 0 bases and 7 bases, with 13 bases remaining between them. CDR3 bases: TGTGCCAGCAGCCAAGAACCGGGAATGGGAAATTCACCCCTCCACTTT. This sequence encodes CASSQEPGMGNSPLHF.

The count of this clone is one. The chain is built from TRBV25-1 and TRBJ2-4, with 10 nucleotides matching TRBD2. CDR1 and CDR2 (germline): MGHDK, SYGVNS. The CDR3 extends over 18 amino acids. The V segment lost 1 base and the J segment 0 bases; nucleotides outside the gene matches: 6. The CDR3, as DNA: TGTGCCAGCAGTGAATTCAAGACTAGCGGGTTAGCCAAAAACATTCAGTACTTC. This encodes CASSEFKTSGLAKNIQYF.

V gene TRBV15 combines with J gene TRBJ2-1; 9 positions match TRBD1. The junction had 9 bases not matched to a gene; V was cut back by 3 bases and J by 9 bases. The germline V gene has CDR1 LNHNV and CDR2 YYDKDF (reference sequence). This CDR3 has 15 residues. The chain's CDR3 is CATSREKTGGSEQFF. DNA of the CDR3: TGTGCCACCAGCAGGGAGAAGACAGGGGGGAGTGAGCAGTTCTTC. The full variable domain, completed using reference TRBV15 and TRBJ2-1, is DAMVIQNPRYQVTQFGKPVTLSCSQTLNHNVMYWYQQKSSQAPKLLFHYYDKDFNNEADTPDNFQSRRPNTSFCFLDIRSPGLGDTAMYLCATSREKTGGSEQFFGPGTRLTVL.

V usage is TRBV28 and J usage is TRBJ2-7, with 12 positions matching TRBD2. There are 14 residues in the CDR3. Germline V CDR1 and CDR2: MDHEN, SYDVKM. The V gene end was trimmed by 6 bases and the J gene end by 6 bases; junction bases not matched to a gene: 6. The CDR3 DNA reads TGTGCCAGCAGGCCTAGCGGGAGGGCCGCCGAGCAGTACTTC. Translation: CASRPSGRAAEQYF.

The V call is TRBV6-1, the J call TRBJ1-5; 9 nucleotides align to TRBD1. This CDR3 has 18 residues. The trim removed 4 bases at V and 0 bases at J, leaving 10 bases unmatched. Germline-derived CDR1 and CDR2 are MNHNS and SASEGT. For the CDR3, the DNA is TGTGCCAGCAGTGGGGACCCCGGGACAGGGATTAGCAATCAGCCCCAGCATTTT. It yields the protein CASSGDPGTGISNQPQHF.

The chain links TRBV19 to TRBJ2-1, with D tentatively TRBD2 (5 bases). Between the trimmed V and J ends, which lost 5 bases and 1 base, there was a span of 12 bases. Germline CDR1 and CDR2: LNHDA and SQIVND (reference sequence). The CDR3 covers 15 residues. This CDR3 is CASSSSGWSYNEQFF. DNA for the CDR3: TGTGCCAGTAGTTCTTCGGGATGGTCCTACAATGAGCAGTTCTTC.

The chain carries TRBV28 and TRBJ1-5; no reliable D call. Looked up from germline, CDR1 is MDHEN and CDR2 is SYDVKM. V was cut by 8 bases and J by 3 bases, with 17 bases left in between. CDR3 length: 15 amino acids. The CDR3, as DNA: TGTGCCAGCGACCCGGTTAGCTCTCTCAATCAGCCCCAGCATTTT. Its protein product is CASDPVSSLNQPQHF. The complete variable domain, with remaining parts taken from reference TRBV28 and TRBJ1-5, reads DVKVTQSSRYLVKRTGEKVFLECVQDMDHENMFWYRQDPGLGLRLIYFSYDVKMKEKGDIPEGYSVSREKKERFSLILESASTNQTSMYLCASDPVSSLNQPQHFGDGTRLSIL.

This clone was seen more than once but under ten times. This sequence joins TRBV29-1 and TRBJ2-5; 8 bases match TRBD1. The V gene end was trimmed by 6 bases and the J gene end by 4 bases; junction bases not matched to a gene: 19. Germline loops: CDR1 SQVTM, CDR2 ANQGSEA. CDR3 length: 17 residues. For the CDR3, the DNA is TGCAGCGTGGACGCGTATTCACAGGGGGTCCCTGGAGAGACCCAGTACTTC. Translating it yields CSVDAYSQGVPGETQYF.

The V call is TRBV5-1, the J call TRBJ1-3; 7 bases map to TRBD1. This CDR3 region has 15 residues. Losses at the gene ends were 3 bases for V and 0 bases for J; bases not matched to a gene: 3. The germline V gene encodes CDR1 SGHRS and CDR2 YFSETQ. CDR3 sequence reads: CASSYTGDSGNTIYF. The CDR3 bases are TGCGCCAGCAGCTATACAGGGGACTCTGGAAACACCATATATTTT. Filled out from reference TRBV5-1 and TRBJ1-3, the complete variable domain reads KAGVTQTPRYLIKTRGQQVTLSCSPISGHRSVSWYQQTPGQGLQFLFEYFSETQRNKGNFPGRFSGRQFSNSRSEMNVSTLELGDSALYLCASSYTGDSGNTIYFGEGSWLTVV.

This clone has a single count. The chain is built from TRBV28 and TRBJ1-6; the match to TRBD1 covers 8 bases. V was clipped by 4 bases and J by 10 bases; unmatched bases: 15. This CDR3 comprises 17 residues. The germline CDR1 and CDR2 sequences are MDHEN and SYDVKM. CDR3 DNA sequence: TGTGCCAGCAGTTATCCCGGGGCAGGGGGCGTATCCTCACCCCTCCACTTT. Its translation: CASSYPGAGGVSSPLHF.

This clone was counted once. The chain uses TRBV7-2 and TRBJ1-2, with D possibly matching TRBD1 (5 bases). CDR1 SGHTA and CDR2 FQGNSA come from the germline V gene. The V gene lost 6 bases and the J gene lost 6 bases, with 17 bases spanning the gap. The CDR3 has 14 residues. The CDR3 DNA sequence: TGTGCCAGCAGTCGGTGGGGCCCGGTCAATGGCTACACCTTC. This gives the protein CASSRWGPVNGYTF.

The chain recombines TRBV18 with TRBJ1-6, with TRBD1 as a possible D gene (5 bases). Per the germline V gene, CDR1 is KGHSH and CDR2 is LQKENI. V gave up 4 bases and J gave up 8 bases, with 9 bases separating them. The CDR3 extends over 13 amino acids. CDR3 residues: CASSLGEDSPLHF. CDR3 DNA: TGTGCCAGCTCACTGGGGGAGGATTCACCCCTCCACTTT.

The chain links TRBV24-1 to TRBJ1-5; 9 bases are a match to TRBD1. Trimming cost V 5 bases and J 4 bases; bases outside gene matches: 2. From germline, CDR1 is KGHDR and CDR2 SFDVKD. This CDR3 has 14 residues. Written as DNA, the CDR3 is TGTGCCACCAGTGGGACAGGGGTTAATCAGCCCCAGCATTTT. Translating it yields CATSGTGVNQPQHF.

V gene TRBV30 combines with J gene TRBJ2-1; possibly TRBD2 for D (7 bases). Germline loops: CDR1 GTSNPN, CDR2 SVGIG (reference sequence). The germline V and J ends were trimmed by 2 bases and 9 bases, with 23 bases remaining between them. The CDR3 runs to 16 residues. The CDR3 DNA reads as TGTGCCTGGAGTCCGCCCCTCCGGACTAGGGGGGTTGAGCAGTTCTTC. Translated, it gives CAWSPPLRTRGVEQFF.

The CDR3 DNA sequence: TGTGCCAGCAGCAAGGAACCCGGCAGGGTGGCAGAACTTGCCGATGGCTACACCTTC. Protein: CASSKEPGRVAELADGYTF. The genes are TRBV21-1 and TRBJ1-2; TRBD1, the table's D call, lacks a check against the DNA. TRBV21-1 is annotated as a pseudogene. This CDR3 spans 19 amino acids.

This sequence joins TRBV2 and TRBJ2-7, with D possibly TRBD2 on 6 matching bases. Trimming stripped 5 bases from V and 4 bases from J, with 18 bases between. The length of the CDR3 is 15 residues. Germline V gives CDR1 SNHLY, CDR2 FYNNEI. The CDR3 bases are TGTGCCAGCAGTACTCACGGCGGGGCAGGATACGAGCAGTACTTC. Protein sequence: CASSTHGGAGYEQYF.

The chain joins TRBV5-6 to TRBJ1-2; D is possibly TRBD1 (6 bases). Between the trimmed V and J ends, which lost 2 bases and 0 bases, there was a span of 8 bases. The CDR3 spans 14 residues. The germline gives CDR1 SGHDT, CDR2 YYEEEE. This CDR3 is CASSFTGPNYGYTF. CDR3 DNA sequence: TGTGCCAGCAGCTTCACAGGGCCTAACTATGGCTACACCTTC.

This chain joins TRBV11-2 and TRBJ2-6; tentatively, D is TRBD2 (5 bases). The ends were cut back, 1 base at V and 0 bases at J, with 16 bases in the middle. The CDR3 is made up of 19 amino acids. CDR1 is SGHAT, CDR2 FQNNGV, per germline. DNA of the CDR3: TGTGCCAGCAGCTTAGTAGTAGGAGGAACGGGCTCTGGGGCCAACGTCCTGACTTTC. Its translation: CASSLVVGGTGSGANVLTF.